This T cell receptor (beta chain) was documented in a study of regulatory T cells in long-lasting Graves disease. Details on this clonotype: Antigen unknown.

The V and J ends lost 3 bases and 6 bases respectively, with 5 bases between them. Germline V CDR1 and CDR2: WSHSY, SAAADI. CDR3 length: 11 residues. Time point given: newly diagnosed GD, antithyroid drugs for less than 3 months. RNA from PBMCs was the source of the TCR library. TCR beta libraries were built with iRepertoire HTBI primers and Arm-PCR of CDR3 regions. TCRdb analysed the multiplex PCR reads with MiXCR anew, one entry per CDR3 protein. In the table there are around 450,000 distinct CDR3 sequences, 14% to 15% of which are singletons. Study results and caveats: With persistent disease, TRBV28, TRBJ1-2 and TRBJ2-5 were the favored segments.

These data also formed part of another study, on T cells in Graves' hyperthyroidism and ophthalmopathy. According to that study: Stable hyperthyroidism and ophthalmopathy were separated using 13 V-J signatures. Ophthalmopathy, as predicted by the model, came a median roughly 6.8 months after the prediction.

The chain uses TRBV10-2 and TRBJ1-1; D gene uncertain. The clonotype originates from a woman in her thirties or forties with Graves disease. This sample comprised peripheral blood mononuclear cells (PBMCs), obtained at new diagnosis, from a patient treated with antithyroid drugs. For the CDR3, the DNA is TGCGCCAGCAGTGAAATCTCTGAAGCTTTCTTT. It codes for CASSEISEAFF.